This is a list of T cell receptor beta chains from one sample in a study of cytomegalovirus exposure and HLA in healthy donors. Produced via immunoSEQ multiplex PCR; TCRdb's table is partial and in-frame only. The table lists some 150,000 clones, over 60% of them singletons. Sequencing was carried out using PBMCs. These receptors were taken from a female donor in good health and CMV-seropositive. Both conserved end residues are part of each CDR3. Each record gives: D gene, J gene, clone size, CDR3 length, V gene, CDR3 DNA, CDR3 protein. A D gene is named only where the DNA matches it firmly. Some rows mark clone size as missing; the rest say once, few, many or name a class of expanded clone.

d_call: .; j_call: TRBJ1-5; clone_size: .; cdr3_length: 13; v_call: TRBV30; cdr3_nt: TGTGCCTGGAGTCAGGACACTAATCAGCCCCAGCATTTT; cdr3_aa: CAWSQDTNQPQHF
d_call: TRBD1; j_call: TRBJ2-2; clone_size: .; cdr3_length: 17; v_call: TRBV2; cdr3_nt: TGTGCCAGCAGTGATCGAGGACAGGGACCGAACACCGGGGAGCTGTTTTTT; cdr3_aa: CASSDRGQGPNTGELFF
d_call: TRBD2; j_call: TRBJ2-1; clone_size: .; cdr3_length: 15; v_call: TRBV6-1; cdr3_nt: TGTGCCAGCAGTGCCCAACTAGCGGGGGCAAATGAGCAGTTCTTC; cdr3_aa: CASSAQLAGANEQFF
d_call: TRBD1; j_call: TRBJ2-1; clone_size: .; cdr3_length: 16; v_call: TRBV5-1; cdr3_nt: TGCGCCAGCAGCTTGTCCGGGGACAGCTCCTACAATGAGCAGTTCTTC; cdr3_aa: CASSLSGDSSYNEQFF
d_call: TRBD1; j_call: TRBJ1-4; clone_size: .; cdr3_length: 14; v_call: TRBV7-2; cdr3_nt: TGTGCCAGCAGCACCCGGACAGGGGACGAAAAACTGTTTTTT; cdr3_aa: CASSTRTGDEKLFF
d_call: .; j_call: TRBJ1-2; clone_size: .; cdr3_length: 14; v_call: TRBV2; cdr3_nt: TGTGCCAGCAGTGGACAGGTCGGGTTTAAAGGCTACACCTTC; cdr3_aa: CASSGQVGFKGYTF
d_call: .; j_call: TRBJ2-3; clone_size: .; cdr3_length: 14; v_call: TRBV7-3; cdr3_nt: TGTGCCAGCAGCGGACACGCCCGCACAGATACGCAGTATTTT; cdr3_aa: CASSGHARTDTQYF
d_call: .; j_call: TRBJ2-1; clone_size: .; cdr3_length: 15; v_call: TRBV6-4; cdr3_nt: TGTGCCGCTAAATACGGGCTAGCAGTGGGCAATGAGCAGTTCTTC; cdr3_aa: CAAKYGLAVGNEQFF
d_call: TRBD2; j_call: TRBJ2-1; clone_size: .; cdr3_length: 16; v_call: TRBV6-6; cdr3_nt: TGTGCCAGCAGTTCCCCAGCGGGAGGCACCTACAATGAGCAGTTCTTC; cdr3_aa: CASSSPAGGTYNEQFF
d_call: .; j_call: TRBJ2-7; clone_size: .; cdr3_length: 14; v_call: TRBV28; cdr3_nt: TGTGCCAGCAGTCCGGCTTTTGGGGCGAGTGAGCAGTACTTC; cdr3_aa: CASSPAFGASEQYF
d_call: TRBD1; j_call: TRBJ2-7; clone_size: .; cdr3_length: 15; v_call: TRBV2; cdr3_nt: TGTGCCAGGCGGGACCCGGGACAGGGGATTTACGAGCAGTACTTC; cdr3_aa: CARRDPGQGIYEQYF
d_call: .; j_call: TRBJ2-1; clone_size: .; cdr3_length: 16; v_call: TRBV7-9; cdr3_nt: TGTGCCAGCAGCTCGCGGACTCGAAGCTCCTACAATGAGCAGTTCTTC; cdr3_aa: CASSSRTRSSYNEQFF
d_call: TRBD1; j_call: TRBJ2-7; clone_size: .; cdr3_length: 14; v_call: TRBV13; cdr3_nt: TGTGCCAGCAGCTTAGGCACAGGGGCCAACGAGCAGTACTTC; cdr3_aa: CASSLGTGANEQYF
d_call: .; j_call: TRBJ1-1; clone_size: .; cdr3_length: 11; v_call: TRBV20-1; cdr3_nt: TGCAGGGCACAGGGGAACACTGAAGCTTTCTTT; cdr3_aa: CRAQGNTEAFF
d_call: TRBD1; j_call: TRBJ1-3; clone_size: .; cdr3_length: 16; v_call: TRBV10-3; cdr3_nt: TGTGCCTCGCAAGGGACAGGACTAAGCTCTGGAAACACCATATATTTT; cdr3_aa: CASQGTGLSSGNTIYF
d_call: TRBD1; j_call: TRBJ1-1; clone_size: .; cdr3_length: 12; v_call: TRBV30; cdr3_nt: TGTGCCTGGAGTGGAGACAGGGTTAAAGCTTTCTTT; cdr3_aa: CAWSGDRVKAFF
d_call: TRBD1; j_call: TRBJ2-1; clone_size: .; cdr3_length: 15; v_call: TRBV11-2; cdr3_nt: TGTGCCAGCAGCTACCGGGACAGGGGCTACAATGAGCAGTTCTTC; cdr3_aa: CASSYRDRGYNEQFF
d_call: .; j_call: TRBJ1-1; clone_size: .; cdr3_length: 15; v_call: TRBV6-5; cdr3_nt: TGTGCCAGCAGTTCCTCTTGGGGGGAGGGCACTGAAGCTTTCTTT; cdr3_aa: CASSSSWGEGTEAFF
d_call: TRBD1; j_call: TRBJ2-3; clone_size: .; cdr3_length: 13; v_call: TRBV11-2; cdr3_nt: TGTGCCACAAACAGGGGACACACAGATACGCAGTATTTT; cdr3_aa: CATNRGHTDTQYF
d_call: TRBD1; j_call: TRBJ2-3; clone_size: once; cdr3_length: 13; v_call: TRBV6-1; cdr3_nt: TGTGCCAGCATTACACAGGGGACAGATACGCAGTATTTT; cdr3_aa: CASITQGTDTQYF
d_call: TRBD2; j_call: TRBJ2-2; clone_size: .; cdr3_length: 17; v_call: TRBV5-5; cdr3_nt: TGTGCCAGCAGCTTGACGATAGCGGGAGGAGACTACGGGGAGCTGTTTTTT; cdr3_aa: CASSLTIAGGDYGELFF
d_call: .; j_call: TRBJ2-7; clone_size: .; cdr3_length: 14; v_call: TRBV4-2; cdr3_nt: TGTGCCAGCAGCCAAGTTACAGAGACCTACGAGCAGTACTTC; cdr3_aa: CASSQVTETYEQYF
d_call: .; j_call: TRBJ2-7; clone_size: .; cdr3_length: 17; v_call: TRBV7-3; cdr3_nt: TGTGCCAGCAGCCCTCCGGAAGCGCGGGGTAGACCCTACGAGCAGTACTTC; cdr3_aa: CASSPPEARGRPYEQYF
d_call: TRBD2; j_call: TRBJ2-1; clone_size: .; cdr3_length: 16; v_call: TRBV11-2; cdr3_nt: TGTGCCAGCAGCGGACACGGGACTAGCAGAGTCAATGAGCAGTTCTTC; cdr3_aa: CASSGHGTSRVNEQFF
d_call: TRBD1; j_call: TRBJ2-7; clone_size: .; cdr3_length: 14; v_call: TRBV6-1; cdr3_nt: TGTGCCAGCAGTGAAAGGGGGCCGTCCTACGAGCAGTACTTC; cdr3_aa: CASSERGPSYEQYF
d_call: .; j_call: TRBJ1-1; clone_size: .; cdr3_length: 14; v_call: TRBV5-1; cdr3_nt: TGCGCCAGCAGCTTGGAGGACAGCTACACTGAAGCTTTCTTT; cdr3_aa: CASSLEDSYTEAFF
d_call: .; j_call: TRBJ2-7; clone_size: .; cdr3_length: 14; v_call: TRBV27; cdr3_nt: TGTGCCAGCAGTTTGTCCATCAGCTCCTACGAGCAGTACTTC; cdr3_aa: CASSLSISSYEQYF
d_call: TRBD1; j_call: TRBJ2-7; clone_size: .; cdr3_length: 12; v_call: TRBV6-5; cdr3_nt: TGTGCCAGCAGCCGACAGGGTTACGAGCAGTACTTC; cdr3_aa: CASSRQGYEQYF
d_call: .; j_call: TRBJ1-5; clone_size: .; cdr3_length: 13; v_call: TRBV29-1; cdr3_nt: TGCAGCGCCCCCCGGGGGGGGGCTCAGCCCCAGCATTTT; cdr3_aa: CSAPRGGAQPQHF
d_call: TRBD2; j_call: TRBJ2-5; clone_size: .; cdr3_length: 16; v_call: TRBV6-6; cdr3_nt: TGTGCCAGCAGTCCCTTAGCTAGCGGGAGTCAAGAGACCCAGTACTTC; cdr3_aa: CASSPLASGSQETQYF
d_call: .; j_call: TRBJ1-4; clone_size: .; cdr3_length: 14; v_call: TRBV2; cdr3_nt: TGTGCCAGCAGTGAAGTCCCGCAGGGTGAAAAACTGTTTTTT; cdr3_aa: CASSEVPQGEKLFF
d_call: TRBD1; j_call: TRBJ1-3; clone_size: .; cdr3_length: 16; v_call: TRBV30; cdr3_nt: TGTGCCTGGAGTGTACGAACAGGGGTTTTTGGAAACACCATATATTTT; cdr3_aa: CAWSVRTGVFGNTIYF
d_call: TRBD2; j_call: TRBJ2-3; clone_size: .; cdr3_length: 14; v_call: TRBV10-3; cdr3_nt: TGTGCCATCAGCTGGACTAGGGTGGGGGATACGCAGTATTTT; cdr3_aa: CAISWTRVGDTQYF
d_call: .; j_call: TRBJ2-5; clone_size: .; cdr3_length: 13; v_call: TRBV27; cdr3_nt: TGTGCCAGCAGTCGACAGATCGGCGAGACCCAGTACTTC; cdr3_aa: CASSRQIGETQYF